Listed below are T cell receptor beta chains from one sample, sequenced in a study of blood T cells in healthy people across ages. Each CDR3 protein gets one entry after TCRdb re-called the 5' RACE reads with MiXCR. This table has 500,000 to 700,000 distinct CDR3 sequences, under 30% appearing once. Material for sequencing was blood. Source of these receptors: a woman at least 80 years old in good health. Each CDR3 is given with its conserved first and last residue. Fields, in order: CDR3 protein, J gene, V gene.

CDR3aa: CASSQGIRGETQYF
j_gene: TRBJ2-5
v_gene: TRBV3-1

CDR3aa: CASSPTGHQEQFF
j_gene: TRBJ2-1
v_gene: TRBV12-3/TRBV12-4

CDR3aa: CAWSVQQGGQPQHF
j_gene: TRBJ1-5
v_gene: TRBV30

CDR3aa: CASSTTTGTGVNGYTF
j_gene: TRBJ1-2
v_gene: TRBV7-9

CDR3aa: CASSSGPRQEAYNEQFF
j_gene: TRBJ2-1
v_gene: TRBV5-1

CDR3aa: CSVEPSNGVREQYF
j_gene: TRBJ2-7
v_gene: TRBV29-1

CDR3aa: CASSQGDRDDYGYTF
j_gene: TRBJ1-2
v_gene: TRBV4-2

CDR3aa: CASSSNLGVASVPQYF
j_gene: TRBJ2-7
v_gene: TRBV18

CDR3aa: CAISESGSSQPQHF
j_gene: TRBJ1-5
v_gene: TRBV10-3

CDR3aa: CSVADSTYEQYF
j_gene: TRBJ2-7
v_gene: TRBV29-1

CDR3aa: CASSRATGPRSPYEQYF
j_gene: TRBJ2-7
v_gene: TRBV3-1

CDR3aa: CSANRQGGTDTQYF
j_gene: TRBJ2-3
v_gene: TRBV20-1

CDR3aa: CASSVGGGKYEQYF
j_gene: TRBJ2-7
v_gene: TRBV9

CDR3aa: CSASPRDILSYEQYF
j_gene: TRBJ2-7
v_gene: TRBV20-1

CDR3aa: CASSLAPTGEKYF
j_gene: TRBJ2-3
v_gene: TRBV7-2

CDR3aa: CASSHPRRGATEAFF
j_gene: TRBJ1-1
v_gene: TRBV6-1

CDR3aa: CASSVGPGESSYGYTF
j_gene: TRBJ1-2
v_gene: TRBV9

CDR3aa: CATSTLGGREHGYTF
j_gene: TRBJ1-2
v_gene: TRBV15

CDR3aa: CASSQASWPPRKQYF
j_gene: TRBJ2-7
v_gene: TRBV7-2

CDR3aa: CASRPSGTPSSGANVLTF
j_gene: TRBJ2-6
v_gene: TRBV5-1

CDR3aa: CASSRGRERTGELFF
j_gene: TRBJ2-2
v_gene: TRBV5-4

CDR3aa: CASSLAGASTDTQYF
j_gene: TRBJ2-3
v_gene: TRBV5-1

CDR3aa: CASSLEASGGAWEQYF
j_gene: TRBJ2-7
v_gene: TRBV5-1

CDR3aa: CSVGDISNYGYTF
j_gene: TRBJ1-2
v_gene: TRBV29-1

CDR3aa: CSARGDRVLYGYTF
j_gene: TRBJ1-2
v_gene: TRBV20-1

CDR3aa: CASSFPSGGADEQFF
j_gene: TRBJ2-1
v_gene: TRBV12-3/TRBV12-4

CDR3aa: CASSERVRDRGVNEQYF
j_gene: .
v_gene: TRBV6-1

CDR3aa: CASSLMTGSSTDTQYF
j_gene: TRBJ2-3
v_gene: TRBV2

CDR3aa: CVSGRQLDYEQYF
j_gene: TRBJ2-7
v_gene: TRBV4-2

CDR3aa: CALGVGRGYTF
j_gene: TRBJ1-2
v_gene: TRBV30

CDR3aa: CASSETGLFGETQYF
j_gene: TRBJ2-5
v_gene: TRBV25-1

CDR3aa: CAGSLYSGRKETQYF
j_gene: TRBJ2-5
v_gene: TRBV27

CDR3aa: CASSPGPSDTQYF
j_gene: TRBJ2-3
v_gene: TRBV5-1

CDR3aa: CSAPRTQIGYGYTF
j_gene: TRBJ1-2
v_gene: TRBV20-1

CDR3aa: CASSQGPGRAVEQYF
j_gene: TRBJ2-7
v_gene: TRBV4-1

CDR3aa: CASSYRGARGDQPQHF
j_gene: TRBJ1-5
v_gene: TRBV2

CDR3aa: CASRDISGFLTDTQYF
j_gene: TRBJ2-3
v_gene: TRBV10-2

CDR3aa: CASSPLPGTEETQYF
j_gene: TRBJ2-5
v_gene: TRBV5-1

CDR3aa: CSASGSAIAKNIQYF
j_gene: TRBJ2-4
v_gene: TRBV20-1

CDR3aa: CASAALTGEQYF
j_gene: TRBJ2-7
v_gene: TRBV3-1